These 6 T cell receptor beta chains were all obtained from the same sample, sequenced in a study of graft-versus-host responses after intestinal transplantation. Repertoires were generated with immunoSEQ multiplex PCR, while TCRdb's copy carries only in-frame clones and drops some. The repertoire includes about 5,000 clones, 25% to 30% of them detected once, and approximately 5% sits in the top ten. Specimen: alloreactive CD4+ T cells from a mixed lymphocyte reaction culture, collected before transplantation. Subset specified: CFSE-low proliferating T cells sorted from roughly six-day pre-transplant mixed lymphocyte reaction (GvH or HvG direction). These TCRs come from a human patient who was an organ donor for intestinal transplantation.

This clone is deemed large (0.1 to 1%). Other DNA sequences of this sample code for an identical CDR3. J is TRBJ1-2 and V is TRBV12-5; TRBD1 might be the D (5 bases). This CDR3 is 14 amino acids long. Per germline, CDR1 LGHNT and CDR2 FRNRAP. Between the trimmed V and J ends, which lost 1 base and 5 bases, there was a span of 11 bases. CDR3 DNA sequence: TGTGCTAGTGGTTTGGGGCAGGGTAATTATGGCTACACCTTC. Translated: CASGLGQGNYGYTF.

V usage is TRBV11-1 and J usage is TRBJ2-4; the D gene is possibly TRBD2 (5 bases). Trimming took 4 bases from V and 5 from J, leaving 12 bases between them. The CDR3 is made up of 14 amino acids. Per germline, CDR1 SGHAT and CDR2 FQDESV (reference sequence). CDR3 sequence reads: CASSSTSYQNIQYF. In DNA form, the CDR3 reads TGTGCCAGCAGCTCCACTAGTTACCAAAACATTCAGTACTTC.

By proportion, this clone is medium-sized. Other DNA sequences in this specimen translate into the identical CDR3. The V call is TRBV30, the J call TRBJ1-1; D uncertain. The germline V gene has CDR1 GTSNPN and CDR2 SVGIG (reference sequence). CDR3 length: 12 residues. Trimming shortened V by 7 bases and J by 4 bases, and 13 bases separated the two germline ends. The CDR3 region has the DNA TGTGCCTTCGGTCCCCAGGCCACTGAAGCTTTCTTT. Translating it yields CAFGPQATEAFF.

A remark on this clone: The junction does not match germline at one end; this may be a read error. This chain links TRBV10-1 with TRBJ2-7; possibly TRBD1 for D (6 bases). This CDR3 is 14 amino acids long. From germline, CDR1 is WNHNN and CDR2 SYGVQD (reference sequence). The CDR3 DNA reads as TGCGCCAGCAGGGAGTCCGGGACACATTACGAGCAGTACTTC. Amino acids: CASRESGTHYEQYF.

This clone is categorized as medium-sized (0.01 to 0.1%). CDR3 nucleotides: TGTGCCAGCAGTGTTAGACCGAAAATAACCGGGGAGCTGTTTTTT. This codes for CASSVRPKITGELFF. The chain is built from TRBV28 and TRBJ2-2; no clear D. Between the trimmed V and J ends, which lost 5 bases and 5 bases, there was a span of 15 bases. The CDR3 extends over 15 amino acids. Germline CDR1 and CDR2: MDHEN and SYDVKM.

This clone was observed once. The chain carries TRBV5-4 and TRBJ1-1; D remains unclear. V shed 3 bases and J shed 0 bases, with 24 bases lying between them. CDR1 is SGHNT, CDR2 YYREEE, per germline (reference sequence). CDR3 length: 19 amino acids. The DNA for the CDR3 is TGTGCCAGCAGCTCAACAAGACCGGATAAGAGGTCCCTGAACACTGAAGCTTTCTTT. Encoded protein: CASSSTRPDKRSLNTEAFF.